Listed here are 11 T cell receptor beta chains from one sample, sequenced in a study of OX40 agonist ivuxolimab in advanced cancers. Clones were sequenced by immunoSEQ multiplex PCR, and TCRdb holds only the in-frame ones, with some missing. The table shows about 99,000 clones, with over 75% occurring only once. The sample in question was CD4+ or CD8+ T cells sorted from blood, obtained in a trial of the OX40 agonist ivuxolimab. These receptors all come from an adult with an advanced solid tumor such as melanoma, head and neck, liver or kidney cancer.

The chain joins TRBV6-4 to TRBJ2-3; D is uncertain. Trimming took 2 bases from V and 4 from J, leaving 13 bases between them. Germline V gene lookup returns CDR1 MRHNA and CDR2 SNTAGT. The CDR3 has 15 amino acids. CDR3 loop: CASSDVGNGADTQYF. As DNA, the CDR3 is TGTGCCAGCAGTGACGTGGGAAACGGCGCAGATACGCAGTATTTT.

This clone was counted between two and nine times. V is TRBV5-6 and J is TRBJ2-5; a possible D gene is TRBD1 (6 bases). This CDR3 region has 17 residues. Germline V gene sequence: CDR1 SGHDT, CDR2 YYEEEE. The ends were cut back, 0 bases at V and 1 base at J, with 16 bases in the middle. CDR3 DNA sequence: TGTGCCAGCAGCTTGGCGAGGGGAACAGGGACCCAAGAGACCCAGTACTTC. It encodes CASSLARGTGTQETQYF.

V gene TRBV28 combines with J gene TRBJ2-7; TRBD1 agrees at 12 bases. The V gene end was trimmed by 5 bases and the J gene end by 7 bases; junction bases not matched to a gene: 9. The CDR3 loop spans 15 amino acids. Germline CDR1 MDHEN, CDR2 SYDVKM. The CDR3 region is CASSPVGTGGREQYF. The CDR3 DNA is TGTGCCAGCAGTCCAGTCGGGACAGGGGGCCGGGAGCAGTACTTC.

The rearrangement links TRBV7-9 to TRBJ2-2, with a weak D call TRBD2 (6 bases). The CDR3 contains 14 residues. Germline V gene sequence: CDR1 SEHNR, CDR2 FQNEAQ (reference sequence). Trimming cost V 1 base and J 5 bases, with 8 bases left between them. The CDR3 DNA reads TGTGCCAGCAGCTTAGTCGCGGGGACCGGGGAGCTGTTTTTT. The encoded protein is CASSLVAGTGELFF. Variable domain in full (rest from reference TRBV7-9 and TRBJ2-2): DTGVSQNPRHKITKRGQNVTFRCDPISEHNRLYWYRQTLGQGPEFLTYFQNEAQLEKSRLLSDRFSAERPKGSFSTLEIQRTEQGDSAMYLCASSLVAGTGELFFGEGSRLTVL.

This chain connects TRBV28 to TRBJ1-1; D is possibly TRBD1 (5 bases). Trimming took 2 bases from V and 0 from J, leaving 7 bases between them. Germline CDR1 is MDHEN and CDR2 is SYDVKM. The CDR3 is 14 amino acids. CDR3 sequence: CASSLGGVNTEAFF. In nucleotides, the CDR3 is TGTGCCAGCAGTTTAGGGGGAGTGAACACTGAAGCTTTCTTT. Based on the CDR3 plus reference TRBV28 and TRBJ1-1, the full variable domain is DVKVTQSSRYLVKRTGEKVFLECVQDMDHENMFWYRQDPGLGLRLIYFSYDVKMKEKGDIPEGYSVSREKKERFSLILESASTNQTSMYLCASSLGGVNTEAFFGQGTRLTVV.

With regard to this clone: One end of the junction fails to match germline, which may point to a read error. This chain uses TRBV4-3 with TRBJ2-2, with a possible D match to TRBD2 (6 bases). This CDR3 comprises 13 residues. Germline CDR1 and CDR2: LGHNA and YSLEER. CDR3 sequence (DNA): TGCGCCAGCAGCCAAGATACTGGGACTTCCACTCTTTTT. This gives the protein CASSQDTGTSTLF.

The V gene is TRBV5-1, the J gene TRBJ2-1; no reliable D call. The V end lost 0 bases, the J end lost 15 bases, and 19 bases lay between the germline ends. CDR1 and CDR2 (germline): SGHRS, YFSETQ. CDR3 size: 14 residues. In DNA form, the CDR3 reads TGCGCCAGCAGCTTGGAGGGTAACTCCCGAAAACGGTTCTTC. It specifies CASSLEGNSRKRFF.

The J gene is TRBJ2-1, the V gene TRBV28, with 7 nucleotides matching TRBD1. The V gene's germline CDR1 is MDHEN and CDR2 SYDVKM. The ends lost 7 bases at V and 3 bases at J; junction bases unmatched: 9. The CDR3 has 15 amino acids. CDR3 sequence reads: CASTKTGTVYNEQFF. The CDR3 DNA reads TGTGCCAGCACCAAAACCGGGACAGTCTACAATGAGCAGTTCTTC.

The chain uses TRBV10-3 and TRBJ1-5; no firm D call. CDR1 and CDR2 (germline): ENHRY, SYGVKD. V lost 10 bases and J lost 7, with 20 bases in between. This CDR3 is 14 amino acids long. The CDR3 DNA sequence: TGTGCCACTGGGGTCGGGTTTGGGAGCCAGCCCCAGCATTTT. Translated: CATGVGFGSQPQHF.

The chain uses TRBV7-2 and TRBJ1-5, with unresolved D. V gave up 5 bases and J gave up 0 bases, with 11 bases separating them. Germline V gene sequence: CDR1 SGHTA, CDR2 FQGNSA. This CDR3 contains 15 residues. CDR3 residues: CASSPDGNSNQPQHF. The CDR3 DNA reads as TGTGCCAGCAGCCCGGACGGGAATAGCAATCAGCCCCAGCATTTT.

This chain joins TRBV6-6 and TRBJ2-1; D is undetermined. Germline V gene lookup returns CDR1 MNHNY and CDR2 SVGAGI (reference sequence). V lost 0 bases to trimming and J lost 6 bases, with 6 bases between them. This CDR3 is built from 13 residues. CDR3 amino acids: CASSYSTRNEQFF. The CDR3 DNA is TGTGCCAGCAGTTACTCGACTCGCAATGAGCAGTTCTTC.